This T cell receptor beta chain emerged from a study of blood T cell repertoires in COVID-19. Background on the study: In each case, the material was cDNA or gDNA derived from T cells, B-cell-depleted T cells, or PBMCs.

This clone was observed a single time. Individuals aged roughly 18 to 100 years were recruited from about two dozen US areas. V was cut by 8 bases and J by 0 bases, with 18 bases left in between. Germline CDR1 KGHDR, CDR2 SFDVKD. The CDR3 runs 16 residues. Original processing methods: Nucleated cell counts were estimated from reference gene primer amplification. Repertoires were generated with immunoSEQ multiplex PCR, while TCRdb's copy carries only in-frame clones and drops some. V, J and clone size are taken as reported in that table, and D and trimming were inferred from the DNA itself. Of more than 110,000 clones in the sample, more than 80% were seen once.

The source material was PBMCs or T cells enriched from blood (not recorded which). The source of this sequence is a woman under 30 who had been exposed to COVID-19. The chain has TRBV24-1 and TRBJ1-1; no definite D call. The CDR3 bases are TGTGCCACCATCCTCGCGCTCGAGAGAATGAACACTGAAGCTTTCTTT. Protein product: CATILALERMNTEAFF.